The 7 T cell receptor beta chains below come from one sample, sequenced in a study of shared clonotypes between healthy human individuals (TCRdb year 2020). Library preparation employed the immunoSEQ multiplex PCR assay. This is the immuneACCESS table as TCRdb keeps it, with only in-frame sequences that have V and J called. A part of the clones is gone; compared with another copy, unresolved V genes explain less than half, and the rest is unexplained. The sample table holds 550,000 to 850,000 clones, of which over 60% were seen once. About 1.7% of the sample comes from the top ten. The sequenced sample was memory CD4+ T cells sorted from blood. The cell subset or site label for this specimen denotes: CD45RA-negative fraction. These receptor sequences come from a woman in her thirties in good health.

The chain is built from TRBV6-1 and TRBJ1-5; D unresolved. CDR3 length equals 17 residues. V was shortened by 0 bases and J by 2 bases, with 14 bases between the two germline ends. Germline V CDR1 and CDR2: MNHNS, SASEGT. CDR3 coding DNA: TGTGCCAGCAGTGAAGCGGGAAGTATTGGGGGCAATCAGCCCCAGCATTTT. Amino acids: CASSEAGSIGGNQPQHF.

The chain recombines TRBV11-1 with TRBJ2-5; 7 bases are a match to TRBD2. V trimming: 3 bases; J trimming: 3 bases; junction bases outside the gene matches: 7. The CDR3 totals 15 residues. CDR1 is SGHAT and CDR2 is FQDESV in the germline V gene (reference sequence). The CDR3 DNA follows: TGTGCCAGCAGCTTCTCCGGGACTACAAAAGAGACCCAGTACTTC. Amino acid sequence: CASSFSGTTKETQYF.

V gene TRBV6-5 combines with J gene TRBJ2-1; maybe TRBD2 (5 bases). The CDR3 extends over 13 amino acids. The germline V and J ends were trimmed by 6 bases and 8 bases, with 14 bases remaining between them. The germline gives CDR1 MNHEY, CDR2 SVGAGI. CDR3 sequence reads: CASRGRRSDEQFF. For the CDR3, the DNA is TGTGCCAGCAGAGGAAGGAGGAGCGATGAGCAGTTCTTC.

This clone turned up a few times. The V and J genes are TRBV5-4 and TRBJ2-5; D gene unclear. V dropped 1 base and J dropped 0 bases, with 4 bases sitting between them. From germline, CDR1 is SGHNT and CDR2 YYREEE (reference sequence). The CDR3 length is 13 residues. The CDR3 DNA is TGTGCCAGCAGCTTGCCGAACCAAGAGACCCAGTACTTC. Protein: CASSLPNQETQYF.

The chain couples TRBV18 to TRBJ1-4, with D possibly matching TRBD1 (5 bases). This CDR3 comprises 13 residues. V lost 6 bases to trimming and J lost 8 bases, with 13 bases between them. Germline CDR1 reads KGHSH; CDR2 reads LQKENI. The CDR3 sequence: CASSQGLSEKLFF. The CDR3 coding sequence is TGTGCCAGCTCGCAGGGTCTCAGCGAAAAACTGTTTTTT.

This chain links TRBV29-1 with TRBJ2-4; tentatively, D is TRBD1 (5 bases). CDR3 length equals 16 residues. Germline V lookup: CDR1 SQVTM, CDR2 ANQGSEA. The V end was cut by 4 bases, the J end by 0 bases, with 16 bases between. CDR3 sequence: CSVGLRETVAKNIQYF. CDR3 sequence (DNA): TGCAGCGTTGGTCTTCGTGAGACAGTAGCCAAAAACATTCAGTACTTC.

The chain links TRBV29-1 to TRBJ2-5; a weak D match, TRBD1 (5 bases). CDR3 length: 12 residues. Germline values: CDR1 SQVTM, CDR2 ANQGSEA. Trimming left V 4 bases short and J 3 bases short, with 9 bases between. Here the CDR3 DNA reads TGCAGCGTTGTTGGGGCAAAAGAGACCCAGTACTTC. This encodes CSVVGAKETQYF.